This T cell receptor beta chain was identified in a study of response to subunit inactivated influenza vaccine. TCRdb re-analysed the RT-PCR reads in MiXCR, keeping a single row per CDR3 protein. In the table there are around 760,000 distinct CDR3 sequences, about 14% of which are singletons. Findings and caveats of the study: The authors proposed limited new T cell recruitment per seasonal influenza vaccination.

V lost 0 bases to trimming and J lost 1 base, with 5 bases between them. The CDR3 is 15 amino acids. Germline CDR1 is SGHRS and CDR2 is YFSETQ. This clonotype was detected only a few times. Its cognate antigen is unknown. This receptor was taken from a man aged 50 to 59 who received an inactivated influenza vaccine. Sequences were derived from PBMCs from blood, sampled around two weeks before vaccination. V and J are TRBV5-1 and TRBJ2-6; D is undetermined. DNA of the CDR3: TGCGCCAGCAGCTTGGACGTATCTGGGGCCAACGTCCTGACTTTC. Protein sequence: CASSLDVSGANVLTF. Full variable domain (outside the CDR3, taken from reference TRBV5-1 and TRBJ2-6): KAGVTQTPRYLIKTRGQQVTLSCSPISGHRSVSWYQQTPGQGLQFLFEYFSETQRNKGNFPGRFSGRQFSNSRSEMNVSTLELGDSALYLCASSLDVSGANVLTFGAGSRLTVL.